Each of the 21 T cell receptor beta chains below was sequenced from the same sample in a study of blood T cell repertoires in COVID-19. Repertoires were generated with immunoSEQ multiplex PCR, while TCRdb's copy carries only in-frame clones and drops some. Among a few hundred thousand clones listed, approximately 84% were seen once. Material: peripheral blood. These receptors were taken from a person aged 70 to 85 with COVID-19, enrolled during active disease.

This clone was detected only a few times. V gene TRBV28 combines with J gene TRBJ1-2; D is possibly TRBD1 (6 bases). V lost 6 bases and J 7 bases, leaving 24 bases between the germline ends. CDR1 MDHEN and CDR2 SYDVKM come from the germline V gene. The CDR3 has 16 amino acids. CDR3 loop: CASRSQGSPEKIGYTF. The CDR3 DNA follows: TGTGCCAGCAGGTCCCAGGGGTCTCCGGAAAAGATTGGCTACACCTTC.

The chain carries TRBV28 and TRBJ2-2; 13 positions agree with TRBD2. Germline CDR1 is MDHEN and CDR2 is SYDVKM. V dropped 5 bases and J dropped 1; count of bases not matched to a gene: 1. CDR3 size: 16 residues. The CDR3 sequence is CASSRLAGGNTGELFF. CDR3 coding DNA: TGTGCCAGCAGTCGACTAGCGGGGGGGAACACCGGGGAGCTGTTTTTT.

V usage is TRBV15 and J usage is TRBJ2-2, with TRBD2 matching over 8 bases. This CDR3 has 16 amino acids. The V and J ends lost 0 bases and 0 bases, in that order; junction bases with no gene match: 0. Germline values: CDR1 LNHNV, CDR2 YYDKDF (reference sequence). CDR3 nucleotides: TGTGCCACCAGCAGAGAGGGACTAGCGAACACCGGGGAGCTGTTTTTT. Amino acids: CATSREGLANTGELFF.

This chain links TRBV19 with TRBJ2-2, with 8 bases fitting TRBD2. Germline V gene lookup returns CDR1 LNHDA and CDR2 SQIVND (reference sequence). The CDR3 has 15 amino acids. V gave up 7 bases and J gave up 6 bases; unmatched junction bases: 10. The CDR3 loop is CASNPRGRLSGELFF. In DNA form, the CDR3 reads TGTGCCAGTAATCCCCGCGGGAGGTTGTCCGGGGAGCTGTTTTTT.

This chain uses TRBV27 with TRBJ2-6; 8 nucleotides agree with TRBD2. The J segment lost 3 bases and the V segment lost 7 bases, leaving 11 bases of the junction unmatched. The CDR3 spans 17 residues. Germline loops: CDR1 MNHEY, CDR2 SMNVEV (reference sequence). The CDR3 region is CASKEWAGGGGANVLTF. The CDR3, as DNA: TGTGCCAGCAAGGAGTGGGCGGGGGGCGGTGGGGCCAACGTCCTGACTTTC.

The V gene is TRBV19, the J gene TRBJ1-5; D is possibly TRBD1 (6 bases). Trimming pared 5 bases from V and 4 bases from J, leaving 12 bases between. Germline assignment: CDR1 LNHDA and CDR2 SQIVND (reference sequence). CDR3 length: 14 residues. CDR3 bases: TGTGCCAGTAGTCCCTCTCAGGGGAATCAGCCCCAGCATTTT. As protein: CASSPSQGNQPQHF.

Comments on this clone: This sample also contains other DNA sequences that code for the same CDR3. The chain couples TRBV4-3 to TRBJ2-1; D is unclear. CDR3 length: 13 residues. CDR1 LGHNA and CDR2 YSLEER come from the germline V gene. The germline V and J ends were trimmed by 1 base and 2 bases, with 3 bases remaining between them. CDR3 protein: CASSQGAYNEQFF. The CDR3 nucleotides read TGCGCCAGCAGCCAAGGAGCCTACAATGAGCAGTTCTTC.

The rearrangement uses TRBV14 and TRBJ1-4; D is uncertain. Trimming pared 4 bases from V and 0 bases from J, leaving 15 bases between. CDR3 length equals 17 residues. Germline CDR1 reads SGHDN; CDR2 reads FVKESK. The CDR3, as DNA: TGTGCCAGCAGCCCCCTCCCGGCGGGTGCAACTAATGAAAAACTGTTTTTT. Its translation is CASSPLPAGATNEKLFF.

V and J are TRBV6-5 and TRBJ1-2, with unresolved D. Germline values: CDR1 MNHEY, CDR2 SVGAGI. V lost 5 bases to trimming and J lost 2 bases, with 9 bases between them. This CDR3 contains 13 residues. In nucleotides, the CDR3 is TGTGCCAGCAGTCGTCTACCGAACTATGGCTACACCTTC. This gives the protein CASSRLPNYGYTF.

The V and J genes are TRBV30 and TRBJ1-5; 7 nucleotides align to TRBD1. CDR1 and CDR2 from the germline V gene are GTSNPN and SVGIG (reference sequence). This CDR3 has 15 residues. V lost 1 base and J lost 7; bases outside the gene matches: 10. This CDR3 reads CAWSATGIFGQPQHF. CDR3 bases: TGTGCCTGGAGTGCGACAGGGATTTTTGGACAGCCCCAGCATTTT.

The chain uses TRBV19 and TRBJ2-5; TRBD1 aligns across 9 bases. The CDR3 totals 14 residues. V shed 1 base, J shed 3 bases, and the junction held 0 bases outside the gene matches. From germline, CDR1 is LNHDA and CDR2 SQIVND (reference sequence). CDR3 sequence: CASSIGTGEETQYF. The DNA of the CDR3 is TGTGCCAGTAGTATAGGGACAGGGGAAGAGACCCAGTACTTC.

This clone was picked up many times. The chain is built from TRBV5-6 and TRBJ1-5; TRBD1 matches 8 bases. Germline V CDR1 and CDR2: SGHDT, YYEEEE. There are 15 residues in the CDR3. J was trimmed by 7 bases and V by 0 bases; bases with no gene match: 6. The CDR3 region has the DNA TGTGCCAGCAGCTTGGCCGGGACAGGCGTACAGCCCCAGCATTTT. Protein: CASSLAGTGVQPQHF.

The chain recombines TRBV13 with TRBJ1-1, with TRBD1 as a possible D gene (5 bases). The CDR3 is 16 residues long. The ends were cut back, 2 bases at V and 1 base at J, with 14 bases in the middle. CDR1 is PRHDT and CDR2 is FYEKMQ in the germline V gene (reference sequence). DNA for the CDR3: TGTGCCAGCAGCTTACCGCAGGGATGGGGGAACACTGAAGCTTTCTTT. This encodes CASSLPQGWGNTEAFF. The variable domain in full, with the rest retrieved from reference TRBV13 and TRBJ1-1, is AAGVIQSPRHLIKEKRETATLKCYPIPRHDTVYWYQQGPGQDPQFLISFYEKMQSDKGSIPDRFSAQQFSDYHSELNMSSLELGDSALYFCASSLPQGWGNTEAFFGQGTRLTVV.

The rearrangement uses TRBV6-5 and TRBJ1-4; 7 bases map to TRBD1. CDR1 is MNHEY, CDR2 SVGAGI, per germline. Trimming removed 8 bases from V and 7 bases from J; junction bases left unmatched: 10. The CDR3 sequence is 14 residues long. The CDR3 loop reads CASLLTGRSEKLFF. The CDR3 region has the DNA TGTGCCAGCCTATTGACAGGGAGGAGTGAAAAACTGTTTTTT.

V and J are TRBV6-5 and TRBJ1-1, with 11 bases fitting TRBD1. Trimming removed 7 bases from V and 7 bases from J; junction bases left unmatched: 8. CDR1 and CDR2 (germline): MNHEY, SVGAGI. The CDR3 sequence is 14 residues long. Here the CDR3 DNA reads TGTGCCAGCAATGGTTGGACAGGGGGCAATGAAGCTTTCTTT. As protein: CASNGWTGGNEAFF.

The chain combines TRBV7-8 with TRBJ2-1; possible D gene TRBD2, 6 bases. The length of the CDR3 is 16 residues. The germline V and J ends were trimmed by 2 bases and 8 bases, with 19 bases remaining between them. The germline CDR1 and CDR2 sequences are SGHVS and FQNEAQ. In nucleotides, the CDR3 is TGTGCCAGCAGCTTAATTGGTCGGGGGTTAATGGATGAGCAGTTCTTC. This codes for CASSLIGRGLMDEQFF.

This rearrangement joins TRBV9 to TRBJ1-1; D perhaps matches TRBD1 (5 bases). Germline V lookup: CDR1 SGDLS, CDR2 YYNGEE. The CDR3 covers 13 residues. Between the trimmed V and J ends, which lost 4 bases and 3 bases, there was a span of 10 bases. CDR3 residues: CASSPRVYTEAFF. The CDR3 nucleotides are TGTGCCAGCAGCCCCAGGGTTTACACTGAAGCTTTCTTT.

The chain links TRBV4-3 to TRBJ1-5; D ambiguous. The CDR3 has 15 residues. V shed 4 bases and J shed 4 bases, with 14 bases lying between them. The V gene's germline CDR1 is LGHNA and CDR2 YSLEER. The CDR3 loop reads CASSLVRSSNQPQHF. Here the CDR3 DNA reads TGCGCCAGCAGCCTTGTTCGGTCGAGTAATCAGCCCCAGCATTTT.

This clone was picked up a small number of times. This rearrangement joins TRBV24-1 to TRBJ2-7; 7 bases agree with TRBD1. V lost 6 bases, J lost 6 bases, and 4 bases stayed unmatched. The CDR3 has 12 residues. Germline V CDR1 and CDR2: KGHDR, SFDVKD. CDR3 protein: CATSTTGFEQYF. For the CDR3, the DNA is TGTGCCACCAGTACGACAGGGTTCGAGCAGTACTTC.

V gene TRBV11-3 combines with J gene TRBJ2-3; 13 bases are shared with TRBD2. The germline V gene encodes CDR1 SGHNT and CDR2 YENEEA. There are 16 residues in the CDR3. Trimming at V came to 5 bases and at J to 6 bases, leaving 8 bases not matched to a gene. The CDR3 DNA follows: TGTGCCAGCAGCCCCGAGACTAGCGGGGGGCGTGATACGCAGTATTTT. Translated, it gives CASSPETSGGRDTQYF.

V is TRBV4-1 and J is TRBJ2-7; perhaps TRBD2 as D (5 bases). This CDR3 is built from 15 residues. Germline V lookup: CDR1 MGHRA, CDR2 YSYEKL. Trimming pared 2 bases from V and 0 bases from J, leaving 11 bases between. CDR3 in amino acids: CASSQSAGSSYEQYF. As DNA, the CDR3 is TGCGCCAGCAGCCAAAGCGCGGGCAGCTCCTACGAGCAGTACTTC.